Below, 23 T cell receptor beta chains from the same sample are listed, as sequenced in a study of blood T cells in healthy people across ages. For the second PCR, which ran for about 7 to 12 cycles, a sample-barcoded 5' primer and a J-beta primer mix were used. In TCRdb, the 5' RACE reads were re-called with MiXCR into one record per CDR3 protein. The sample shows approximately 800,000 distinct CDR3 sequences, around 25% of them seen only once. These records were also assigned to another study, of T cells of mothers and their children.

Sequencing was performed on blood. These receptors were collected from a boy between 10 and 17 years old in good health.

This clonotype was counted only a few times. The chain has TRBV9 and TRBJ1-5; weak D call: TRBD1 (5 bases). V was pared by 0 bases and J by 8 bases, with 12 bases between. This CDR3 contains 14 residues. The V gene's germline CDR1 is SGDLS and CDR2 YYNGEE. The CDR3 here is CASSVAGGREPQHF. The CDR3 coding sequence is TGTGCCAGCAGCGTAGCGGGGGGACGGGAGCCCCAGCATTTT. Full variable domain (missing parts from reference TRBV9 and TRBJ1-5): DSGVTQTPKHLITATGQRVTLRCSPRSGDLSVYWYQQSLDQGLQFLIQYYNGEERAKGNILERFSAQQFPDLHSELNLSSLELGDSALYFCASSVAGGREPQHFGDGTRLSIL.

The chain recombines TRBV4-1 with TRBJ2-5, with a possible D match to TRBD1 (6 bases). The DNA end is a closer match to TRBJ2-7, so the J assignment may be wrong. Looked up from germline, CDR1 is MGHRA and CDR2 is YSYEKL. The CDR3 is 14 amino acids. CDR3 nucleotide sequence: TGCGCCAGCAGCCAAGGTCCAGGGGCCGACGAGCAGTACTTC. Amino acid sequence: CASSQGPGADEQYF.

The sample holds a few counts of this clonotype. The DNA is omitted, as the CDR3 cannot be located on it reliably, and the CDR3 follows TCRdb's listing. J is TRBJ1-5 and V is TRBV12-3 or TRBV12-4. The CDR3 is 14 amino acids long, termini counted. The chain's CDR3 is CASSSSDNNQPQHF.

This clonotype has only a few counts. V and J are TRBV6-5 and TRBJ2-7; a possible D gene is TRBD1 (5 bases). Germline-derived CDR1 and CDR2 are MNHEY and SVGAGI. V gave up 0 bases and J gave up 6 bases, with 12 bases separating them. This CDR3 is built from 14 residues. CDR3 bases: TGTGCCAGCAGTTACTCGATGTTCAGGGCCGAGCAGTACTTC. Its protein is CASSYSMFRAEQYF.

This clonotype was found a few times. This chain connects TRBV15 to TRBJ1-1; no clear D gene. V lost 1 base and J 7 bases, leaving 13 bases between the germline ends. In germline, CDR1 is LNHNV, CDR2 YYDKDF (reference sequence). This CDR3 is 14 amino acids long. The CDR3 sequence: CATSRGRANGEAFF. The CDR3 DNA is TGTGCCACCAGCAGAGGTCGGGCGAACGGTGAAGCTTTCTTT.

The sample holds many counts of this clonotype. CDR3 bases: TGCGCCAGCAGCTTGGGACAGGACTTCAATGAGCAGTTCTTC. Translated: CASSLGQDFNEQFF. The chain combines TRBV5-1 with TRBJ2-1, with a weak D call TRBD1 (6 bases). Trimming shortened V by 0 bases and J by 6 bases, and 10 bases separated the two germline ends. This CDR3 has 14 residues. Germline-derived CDR1 and CDR2 are SGHRS and YFSETQ.

V gene TRBV20-1 combines with J gene TRBJ2-4; D is unclear. V shed 5 bases and J shed 6 bases, with 8 bases lying between them. The CDR3 runs to 11 residues. Germline V CDR1 and CDR2: DFQATT, SNEGSKA (reference sequence). For the CDR3, the DNA is TGCAGTGCTTCATCACGAAACATTCAGTACTTC. Protein: CSASSRNIQYF.

This CDR3 is CASSLRGGVITGELFF. Written as DNA, the CDR3 is TGTGCCAGCAGTTTACGGGGTGGGGTTATCACCGGGGAGCTGTTTTTT. This rearrangement joins TRBV12-3 or TRBV12-4 to TRBJ2-2; possibly TRBD2 for D (5 bases). The CDR3 covers 16 residues. V lost 2 bases and J 4 bases, leaving 14 bases between the germline ends.

The chain uses TRBV7-9 and TRBJ1-1; no definite D call. The CDR3 is 14 amino acids. V lost 4 bases and J 1 base, leaving 10 bases between the germline ends. Looked up from germline, CDR1 is SEHNR and CDR2 is FQNEAQ (reference sequence). CDR3 protein: CASSWIDGNTEAFF. The CDR3 nucleotides are TGTGCCAGCAGCTGGATAGACGGGAACACTGAAGCTTTCTTT.

About this clonotype: The junction shows a germline mismatch at one end, possibly a read error. The chain uses TRBV28 and TRBJ2-5; D may be TRBD1 (6 bases). CDR1 is MDHEN and CDR2 is SYDVKM in the germline V gene. The length of the CDR3 is 12 residues. CDR3 nucleotides: TGTGCCAGCAGTTTAGGGGGCAGAACGGGGTTCTTC. It encodes CASSLGGRTGFF. Using reference TRBV28 and TRBJ2-5 for the parts outside the CDR3, the full variable domain is DVKVTQSSRYLVKRTGEKVFLECVQDMDHENMFWYRQDPGLGLRLIYFSYDVKMKEKGDIPEGYSVSREKKERFSLILESASTNQTSMYLCASSLGGRTGFFGPGTRLLVL.

This clonotype has a count of ten or more. The rearrangement links TRBV2 to TRBJ2-4, with D perhaps being TRBD1 or TRBD2 (5 bases each). The V gene lost 10 bases and the J gene lost 0 bases, with 10 bases spanning the gap. The CDR3 sequence is 13 residues long. CDR1 and CDR2 (germline): SNHLY, FYNNEI. CDR3 nucleotide sequence: TGTGCCAACCGGGGCCAAGCCAAAAACATTCAGTACTTC. This codes for CANRGQAKNIQYF.

V and J are TRBV20-1 and TRBJ1-1; D perhaps matches TRBD1 (5 bases). V shed 3 bases and J shed 1 base, with 9 bases lying between them. CDR3 size: 13 residues. CDR1 is DFQATT, CDR2 SNEGSKA, per germline (reference sequence). DNA for the CDR3: TGCAGTGCTAGGAGTGGGACGAACACTGAAGCTTTCTTT. It encodes CSARSGTNTEAFF.

The rearrangement joins TRBV5-1 to TRBJ1-5; unclear D gene. This CDR3 spans 14 amino acids. The germline CDR1 and CDR2 sequences are SGHRS and YFSETQ. V dropped 4 bases and J dropped 1 base, with 9 bases sitting between them. CDR3 sequence reads: CASSEGPSNQPQHF. The CDR3 DNA sequence: TGCGCCAGCAGCGAGGGCCCGAGCAATCAGCCCCAGCATTTT.

This clonotype was detected only a few times. CDR3 loop: CASSLFRETQYF. CDR3 coding DNA: TGCGCCAGCAGCTTGTTTCGAGAGACCCAGTACTTC. The chain combines TRBV5-1 with TRBJ2-5, with D unclear. CDR3 length: 12 amino acids. V lost 1 base and J 4 bases, leaving 5 bases between the germline ends. Germline loops: CDR1 SGHRS, CDR2 YFSETQ.

J is TRBJ2-1 and V is TRBV6-5, with a weak D call TRBD2 (5 bases). The tail of the sequence fits TRBJ2-5 better, so the J call may be wrong. Germline values: CDR1 MNHEY, CDR2 SVGAGI. The CDR3 is 16 residues long. CDR3 protein: CASSYEDGKRGETQYF. In DNA, the CDR3 is TGTGCCAGCAGTTATGAGGATGGGAAAAGAGGGGAGACCCAGTACTTC.

This clonotype showed up just a few times. The chain joins TRBV29-1 to TRBJ2-1; D tentatively reads TRBD1 or TRBD2 (6 bases each). V was trimmed by 1 base and J by 3 bases, leaving 13 bases between them. This CDR3 has 15 residues. Per germline, CDR1 SQVTM and CDR2 ANQGSEA. CDR3 residues: CSVEGRGAGYNEQFF. CDR3 coding DNA: TGCAGCGTTGAAGGGAGGGGGGCTGGCTACAATGAGCAGTTCTTC.

As DNA, the CDR3 is TGCAGCGCTCAGCGACAGGCAACTAATGAAAAACTGTTTTTT. Translated, it gives CSAQRQATNEKLFF. V and J are TRBV29-1 and TRBJ1-4, with a possible D match to TRBD1 (6 bases). Germline-derived CDR1 and CDR2 are SQVTM and ANQGSEA. The CDR3 is 14 residues long. Trimming cost V 7 bases and J 0 bases, with 12 bases left between them. Full variable domain (missing parts from reference TRBV29-1 and TRBJ1-4): SAVISQKPSRDICQRGTSLTIQCQVDSQVTMMFWYRQQPGQSLTLIATANQGSEATYESGFVIDKFPISRPNLTFSTLTVSNMSPEDSSIYLCSAQRQATNEKLFFGSGTQLSVL.

The chain carries TRBV5-1 and TRBJ1-2, with D possibly matching TRBD1 (5 bases). CDR3 length: 14 amino acids. Germline V gene sequence: CDR1 SGHRS, CDR2 YFSETQ. Trimming removed 2 bases from V and 4 bases from J, with 12 bases in between. CDR3 residues: CASSLAVGGYGYTF. In DNA, the CDR3 is TGCGCCAGCAGCTTAGCGGTCGGGGGCTATGGCTACACCTTC.

The chain couples TRBV7-9 to TRBJ2-5; tentatively, D is TRBD2 (7 bases). The germline CDR1 and CDR2 sequences are SEHNR and FQNEAQ (reference sequence). The CDR3 length is 17 residues. V was clipped by 3 bases and J by 2 bases, with 19 bases between them. Here the CDR3 reads CASSLYRGAGAQETQYF. The CDR3 DNA reads as TGTGCCAGCAGCTTGTACCGGGGGGCGGGGGCACAAGAGACCCAGTACTTC.

CDR3 residues: CASSRTVTEAFF. The DNA of the CDR3 is TGTGCCAGCAGCCGTACGGTCACTGAAGCTTTCTTT. The rearrangement links TRBV3-1 to TRBJ1-1; D is unclear. In germline, CDR1 is LGHDT, CDR2 YNNKEL (reference sequence). The length of the CDR3 is 12 residues. The V end was cut by 4 bases, the J end by 4 bases, with 7 bases between.

The chain is built from TRBV5-1 and TRBJ2-5; weak D call: TRBD1 (6 bases). Looked up from germline, CDR1 is SGHRS and CDR2 is YFSETQ. The V gene lost 1 base and the J gene lost 2 bases, with 9 bases spanning the gap. The CDR3 spans 14 residues. CDR3 amino acids: CASSLSGDQETQYF. DNA of the CDR3: TGCGCCAGCAGCTTGTCAGGGGATCAAGAGACCCAGTACTTC.

The rearrangement joins TRBV4-1 to TRBJ2-2; D is possibly TRBD1 (5 bases). CDR1 is MGHRA, CDR2 YSYEKL, per germline. This CDR3 is built from 14 residues. V lost 5 bases and J 5 bases, leaving 12 bases between the germline ends. In DNA, the CDR3 is TGCGCCAGCAGCTACCCAGGGATAACCGGGGAGCTGTTTTTT. Translation gives CASSYPGITGELFF.

This clonotype was counted between two and nine times. The chain is built from TRBV10-3 and TRBJ2-1; D ambiguous. This CDR3 region has 11 residues. Trimming stripped 7 bases from V and 5 bases from J, with 6 bases between. Germline V gene lookup returns CDR1 ENHRY and CDR2 SYGVKD. The CDR3 sequence is CAITSNNEQFF. CDR3 nucleotide sequence: TGTGCCATCACGAGTAACAATGAGCAGTTCTTC.